A selection of T cell receptor beta chains follows, all from one sample in a study of identical twins. TCRdb reprocessed the 5' RACE reads with MiXCR, giving one entry per CDR3 protein. The sample has roughly 230,000 distinct CDR3 sequences, 6.5% to 9.5% seen once. These data were likewise used in another study, on yellow fever vaccine responses in identical twins.

Specimen: CD8+ T cells sorted from blood. All receptors derive from a woman under 30 in good health. The CDR3 runs from the conserved cysteine through the conserved F or W. The D gene is left open where the match is weak. The size field is filled for only some rows; it gives once, few, many or a size class.

length: 13
J: TRBJ2-5
size: few
V: TRBV7-9
D: NA
CDR3: CASSFTLQETQYF
DNA: TGTGCCAGCAGCTTCACTTTACAAGAGACCCAGTACTTC

length: 14
J: TRBJ2-2
size: NA
V: TRBV27
D: NA
CDR3: CASSDYYGAGELFF
DNA: TGTGCCAGCAGCGACTACTACGGGGCCGGGGAGCTGTTTTTT

length: 17
J: TRBJ2-3
size: many
V: TRBV29-1
D: NA
CDR3: CSAKPPLQGKSTDTQYF
DNA: TGCAGCGCCAAACCTCCCCTACAGGGAAAAAGCACAGATACGCAGTATTTT

length: 18
J: TRBJ2-3
size: NA
V: TRBV11-2
D: TRBD2
CDR3: CASSLDHTSGEDTDTQYF
DNA: TGTGCCAGCAGCTTAGATCACACTAGCGGGGAGGACACAGATACGCAGTATTTT

length: 15
J: TRBJ2-3
size: many
V: TRBV4-3
D: NA
CDR3: CASSQDRDGADTQYF
DNA: TGCGCCAGCAGCCAAGATAGGGACGGGGCAGATACGCAGTATTTT

length: 14
J: TRBJ2-3
size: NA
V: TRBV7-9
D: NA
CDR3: CASSRQIGRDTQYF
DNA: TGTGCCAGCAGTCGACAGATCGGGAGAGATACGCAGTATTTT

length: 14
J: TRBJ2-3
size: NA
V: TRBV12-3/TRBV12-4
D: NA
CDR3: CASTPGLSTDTQYF
DNA: TGTGCCAGCACCCCAGGGTTAAGCACAGATACGCAGTATTTT

length: 12
J: TRBJ2-7
size: many
V: TRBV12-3/TRBV12-4
D: NA
CDR3: CASSWDFNEQYF
DNA: TGTGCCAGCAGTTGGGACTTTAACGAGCAGTACTTC

length: 17
J: TRBJ2-3
size: NA
V: TRBV9
D: NA
CDR3: CASSHPPRDGLTDTQYF
DNA: TGTGCCAGCAGCCACCCCCCCCGGGACGGACTCACAGATACGCAGTATTTT

length: 12
J: TRBJ2-1
size: many
V: TRBV24-1
D: NA
CDR3: CATSVGGNEQFF
DNA: TGTGCCACCAGTGTAGGTGGGAATGAGCAGTTCTTC

length: 15
J: TRBJ2-3
size: few
V: TRBV9
D: NA
CDR3: CASSDSGRSTDTQYF
DNA: TGTGCCAGCAGCGATTCGGGACGAAGCACAGATACGCAGTATTTT

length: 15
J: TRBJ2-3
size: NA
V: TRBV7-9
D: TRBD1
CDR3: CASSHKDRVVDTQYF
DNA: TGTGCCAGCAGCCACAAAGACAGGGTTGTAGATACGCAGTATTTT

length: 11
J: TRBJ2-1
size: few
V: TRBV14
D: NA
CDR3: CASSQINEQFF
DNA: TGTGCCAGCAGCCAGATAAATGAGCAGTTCTTC

length: 15
J: TRBJ1-1
size: few
V: TRBV7-8
D: TRBD1
CDR3: CASSQRGRGTTEAFF
DNA: TGTGCCAGCAGCCAACGTGGCAGGGGGACCACTGAAGCTTTCTTT

length: 20
J: TRBJ2-3
size: NA
V: TRBV4-3
D: TRBD2
CDR3: CASSQAAFGERERGTDTQYF
DNA: TGCGCCAGCAGCCAAGCGGCATTCGGGGAGCGGGAGCGGGGCACAGATACGCAGTATTTT

length: 15
J: TRBJ2-2
size: NA
V: TRBV10-3
D: NA
CDR3: CAISTGITNTGELFF
DNA: TGTGCCATCTCCACAGGTATTACGAACACCGGGGAGCTGTTTTTT

length: 14
J: TRBJ1-1
size: NA
V: TRBV19
D: NA
CDR3: CASSIRGTNTEAFF
DNA: TGTGCCAGTAGTATCAGGGGCACGAACACTGAAGCTTTCTTT

length: 10
J: TRBJ2-3
size: NA
V: TRBV6-6
D: NA
CDR3: CATLQDTQYF
DNA: TGTGCCACCCTCCAAGATACGCAGTATTTT

length: 14
J: TRBJ1-3
size: many
V: TRBV29-1
D: NA
CDR3: CSVEGTSSGNTIYF
DNA: TGCAGCGTTGAAGGGACGTCTTCTGGAAACACCATATATTTT

length: 15
J: TRBJ2-3
size: many
V: TRBV5-1
D: TRBD1
CDR3: CASSLVWTGADTQYF
DNA: TGCGCCAGCAGCTTGGTTTGGACAGGGGCAGATACGCAGTATTTT

length: 16
J: TRBJ2-1
size: few
V: TRBV4-1
D: NA
CDR3: CASSQLGAHGSDEQFF
DNA: TGCGCCAGCAGCCAACTCGGGGCCCACGGGTCGGATGAGCAGTTCTTC

length: 14
J: TRBJ1-1
size: few
V: TRBV7-9
D: TRBD1
CDR3: CASSTGTEIFEAFF
DNA: TGTGCCAGCAGCACCGGGACAGAGATTTTTGAAGCTTTCTTT

length: 15
J: TRBJ2-7
size: many
V: TRBV10-3
D: TRBD2
CDR3: CAISGGGRDAYEQYF
DNA: TGTGCCATCAGCGGGGGGGGCAGGGACGCCTACGAGCAGTACTTC

length: 17
J: TRBJ2-7
size: NA
V: TRBV7-9
D: TRBD1
CDR3: CASSPTHRGVLSYEQYF
DNA: TGTGCCAGCAGCCCGACCCACAGGGGAGTCCTTTCCTACGAGCAGTACTTC

length: 16
J: TRBJ2-7
size: NA
V: TRBV6-5
D: NA
CDR3: CASSYFAWAGDYEQYF
DNA: TGTGCCAGCAGTTACTTCGCGTGGGCCGGGGACTACGAGCAGTACTTC

length: 13
J: TRBJ2-7
size: NA
V: TRBV4-1
D: NA
CDR3: CASSQGWTEAQYF
DNA: TGCGCCAGCAGCCAAGGATGGACAGAGGCACAGTACTTC

length: 16
J: TRBJ1-4
size: NA
V: TRBV7-6
D: NA
CDR3: CASSLWGPSTNEKLFF
DNA: TGTGCCAGCAGCTTATGGGGCCCCTCAACTAATGAAAAACTGTTTTTT

length: 15
J: TRBJ2-1
size: few
V: TRBV4-3
D: TRBD2
CDR3: CASSQEVLADNEQFF
DNA: TGCGCCAGCAGCCAAGAAGTACTAGCGGACAATGAGCAGTTCTTC

length: 16
J: TRBJ2-1
size: NA
V: TRBV6-1
D: TRBD1
CDR3: CATSLSQGVAFNEQFF
DNA: TGTGCCACCTCCTTATCCCAGGGGGTAGCTTTCAATGAGCAGTTCTTC

length: 14
J: TRBJ2-1
size: few
V: TRBV12-3/TRBV12-4
D: TRBD2
CDR3: CASSFGTSMAEQFF
DNA: TGTGCCAGCAGTTTCGGGACTAGCATGGCTGAGCAGTTCTTC

length: 15
J: TRBJ2-7
size: few
V: TRBV3-1
D: TRBD2
CDR3: CASSQGGASSYEQYF
DNA: TGTGCCAGCAGCCAGGGAGGGGCTAGCTCCTACGAGCAGTACTTC

length: 18
J: TRBJ2-1
size: few
V: TRBV11-2
D: TRBD2
CDR3: CASTPGLAGGPGYNEQFF
DNA: TGTGCCAGCACCCCGGGACTAGCGGGAGGGCCGGGATACAATGAGCAGTTCTTC

length: 14
J: TRBJ1-5
size: few
V: TRBV27
D: NA
CDR3: CASSFNGGNQPQHF
DNA: TGTGCCAGCAGTTTTAACGGAGGCAATCAGCCCCAGCATTTT

length: 11
J: TRBJ2-7
size: NA
V: TRBV10-3
D: NA
CDR3: CALGDIYEQYF
DNA: TGTGCCCTGGGGGACATCTACGAGCAGTACTTC